This is a list of T cell receptor beta chains from one sample in a study of chemoradiotherapy in HPV16-positive cancers. Sequencing was performed with immunoSEQ multiplex PCR; in TCRdb, only in-frame clones are kept and a portion is missing. The sample lists around 4,500 clones, about nine tenths occurring once. The sequencing used tumor tissue, collected from a patient who underwent chemoradiotherapy. All receptors derive from a human donor with HPV-associated anogenital cancer. Both conserved end residues are part of each CDR3. D genes are given only for firm matches. For some rows the clone size is stated as once, few or many, or as a class when expanded; others skip it.

j_gene: TRBJ2-1; abundance: NA; v_gene: TRBV7-9; d_gene: NA; CDR3nt: TGTGCCAGCAGCTTATCGGGATCATACAATGAGCAGTTCTTC; CDR3aa: CASSLSGSYNEQFF
j_gene: TRBJ1-5; abundance: NA; v_gene: TRBV6-5; d_gene: NA; CDR3nt: TGTGCCAGCAGGGGGCTTATCAATCAGCCCCAGCATTTT; CDR3aa: CASRGLINQPQHF
j_gene: TRBJ2-7; abundance: NA; v_gene: TRBV5-1; d_gene: NA; CDR3nt: TGCGCCAGCAGCTTCGGGGCGGATCCCTACGAGCAGTACTTC; CDR3aa: CASSFGADPYEQYF
j_gene: TRBJ2-1; abundance: NA; v_gene: TRBV5-6; d_gene: TRBD2; CDR3nt: TGTGCCAGCAGCTCGGGGGGACTAGTCAATGAGCAGTTCTTC; CDR3aa: CASSSGGLVNEQFF
j_gene: TRBJ2-1; abundance: NA; v_gene: TRBV7-3; d_gene: TRBD2; CDR3nt: TGTGCCAGCAGCTTCCGCGGGGGAGACTACAATGAGCAGTTCTTC; CDR3aa: CASSFRGGDYNEQFF
j_gene: TRBJ2-1; abundance: NA; v_gene: TRBV27; d_gene: NA; CDR3nt: TGTGCCAGCACCGGTCAGGGGAGTTTCAATGAGCAGTTCTTC; CDR3aa: CASTGQGSFNEQFF
j_gene: TRBJ2-2; abundance: NA; v_gene: TRBV7-9; d_gene: NA; CDR3nt: TGTGCCAGCAGCCGTAGCCTCGCGAACACCGGGGAGCTGTTTTTT; CDR3aa: CASSRSLANTGELFF
j_gene: TRBJ1-2; abundance: NA; v_gene: TRBV19; d_gene: NA; CDR3nt: TGTGCCAGTAGTATAGGCGTCGAGAGGAACTATGGCTACACCTTC; CDR3aa: CASSIGVERNYGYTF
j_gene: TRBJ2-2; abundance: NA; v_gene: TRBV10-3; d_gene: TRBD2; CDR3nt: TGTGCCAACCAGCGGGGTGGCACCGGGGAGCTGTTTTTT; CDR3aa: CANQRGGTGELFF
j_gene: TRBJ1-1; abundance: NA; v_gene: TRBV6-1; d_gene: TRBD1; CDR3nt: TGTGCCAGCAGTGAGTTACAGGGGCGGACTGAAGCTTTCTTT; CDR3aa: CASSELQGRTEAFF
j_gene: TRBJ1-2; abundance: NA; v_gene: TRBV2; d_gene: TRBD1; CDR3nt: TGTGCCAGCAGTGAGAACCCCGGGACAGGGATCGGGTATGGCTACACCTTC; CDR3aa: CASSENPGTGIGYGYTF
j_gene: TRBJ1-1; abundance: NA; v_gene: TRBV4-2; d_gene: TRBD1; CDR3nt: TGTGCCAGCAGCCAAGTTGGGACAGGAACGAACACTGAAGCTTTCTTT; CDR3aa: CASSQVGTGTNTEAFF
j_gene: TRBJ1-6; abundance: once; v_gene: TRBV11-2; d_gene: TRBD1; CDR3nt: TGTGCCAGCAGCCCAGGGGGGAGCTCCTATAATTCACCCCTCCACTTT; CDR3aa: CASSPGGSSYNSPLHF
j_gene: TRBJ2-5; abundance: NA; v_gene: TRBV29-1; d_gene: NA; CDR3nt: TGCAGCGTTGAATTGAGCGGCCCTGAAGAGACCCAGTACTTC; CDR3aa: CSVELSGPEETQYF
j_gene: TRBJ2-7; abundance: few; v_gene: TRBV6-1; d_gene: TRBD1; CDR3nt: TGTGCCGCAAACCTGGACAGGGGGCGATACGAGCAGTACTTC; CDR3aa: CAANLDRGRYEQYF
j_gene: TRBJ1-1; abundance: NA; v_gene: TRBV19; d_gene: NA; CDR3nt: TGTGCCAGTAGTATAACAGCGGTCATGAACACTGAAGCTTTCTTT; CDR3aa: CASSITAVMNTEAFF
j_gene: TRBJ2-1; abundance: NA; v_gene: TRBV6-1; d_gene: NA; CDR3nt: TGTGCCAGCAGTGAGGGGCGCTCCAGCTCCTACAATGAGCAGTTCTTC; CDR3aa: CASSEGRSSSYNEQFF
j_gene: TRBJ2-2; abundance: NA; v_gene: TRBV9; d_gene: NA; CDR3nt: TGTGCCAGCAGCTCTAGTGTGACCGGGGAGCTGTTTTTT; CDR3aa: CASSSSVTGELFF
j_gene: TRBJ1-1; abundance: NA; v_gene: TRBV6-5; d_gene: TRBD1; CDR3nt: TGTGCCAGCAGTTCCGGGACAGGAGGAACTGAAGCTTTCTTT; CDR3aa: CASSSGTGGTEAFF
j_gene: TRBJ2-7; abundance: NA; v_gene: TRBV9; d_gene: TRBD2; CDR3nt: TGTGCCAGCAACGCGGGGGGGACCTTGGGCGAGCAGTACTTC; CDR3aa: CASNAGGTLGEQYF
j_gene: TRBJ2-7; abundance: once; v_gene: TRBV5-1; d_gene: NA; CDR3nt: TGCGCCAGCAGCCGCTTGGAGAACCCCTGGGACGAGCAGTACTTC; CDR3aa: CASSRLENPWDEQYF
j_gene: TRBJ2-3; abundance: NA; v_gene: TRBV11-2; d_gene: NA; CDR3nt: TGTGCCAGCAGCCGGAGGGGGGTTTTCACAGATACGCAGTATTTT; CDR3aa: CASSRRGVFTDTQYF
j_gene: TRBJ1-3; abundance: NA; v_gene: TRBV9; d_gene: TRBD1; CDR3nt: TGTGCCAGCAGCGCAACGACAGGGCTTGGTGCTGGAAACACCATATATTTT; CDR3aa: CASSATTGLGAGNTIYF
j_gene: TRBJ1-1; abundance: NA; v_gene: TRBV19; d_gene: TRBD1; CDR3nt: TGTGTCAGTAGTCCAGGGGGTACGAACACTGAAGCTTTCTTT; CDR3aa: CVSSPGGTNTEAFF
j_gene: TRBJ2-7; abundance: NA; v_gene: TRBV30; d_gene: TRBD1; CDR3nt: TGTGCCTGGATCGGGACAGACAAGACCTACGAGCAGTACTTC; CDR3aa: CAWIGTDKTYEQYF
j_gene: TRBJ2-7; abundance: NA; v_gene: TRBV4-2; d_gene: NA; CDR3nt: TGTGCCAGCAGCCAAAACTCCAGGCCCGGGAGAGGTATGTCCTACGAGCAGTACTTC; CDR3aa: CASSQNSRPGRGMSYEQYF
j_gene: TRBJ2-1; abundance: NA; v_gene: TRBV5-1; d_gene: NA; CDR3nt: TGCGCCAGCAGCGCGGAGGGCGGGTACAATGAGCAGTTCTTC; CDR3aa: CASSAEGGYNEQFF
j_gene: TRBJ2-1; abundance: NA; v_gene: TRBV5-1; d_gene: NA; CDR3nt: TGCGCCAGCAGCTGGGGGGGCCCCGGAGGTACCAATGAGCAGTTCTTC; CDR3aa: CASSWGGPGGTNEQFF
j_gene: TRBJ2-7; abundance: NA; v_gene: TRBV30; d_gene: TRBD2; CDR3nt: TGTGCCTGGACCCTCGGGACTAAGCAGTACTTC; CDR3aa: CAWTLGTKQYF
j_gene: TRBJ1-2; abundance: NA; v_gene: TRBV9; d_gene: TRBD1; CDR3nt: TGTGCCAGCAGCCTCGGGGGACAGGGTGAAAACTATGGCTACACCTTC; CDR3aa: CASSLGGQGENYGYTF
j_gene: TRBJ1-2; abundance: NA; v_gene: TRBV4-2; d_gene: NA; CDR3nt: TGTGCCAGCAGCCAAGAAGCAGAGGGGATTAGTGGCTACACCTTC; CDR3aa: CASSQEAEGISGYTF
j_gene: TRBJ2-1; abundance: once; v_gene: TRBV5-8; d_gene: NA; CDR3nt: TGTGCCAGCCTCGGGGGTAGCTCCTACAATGAGCAGTTCTTC; CDR3aa: CASLGGSSYNEQFF
j_gene: TRBJ1-2; abundance: NA; v_gene: TRBV27; d_gene: NA; CDR3nt: TGTGCCAGCGGACTACAGGGATTAGGTGGCTACACCTTC; CDR3aa: CASGLQGLGGYTF
j_gene: TRBJ2-5; abundance: NA; v_gene: TRBV9; d_gene: TRBD2; CDR3nt: TGTGCCAGCAGCGCACTAGGCGGGGAGGGTCAAGAGACCCAGTACTTC; CDR3aa: CASSALGGEGQETQYF
j_gene: TRBJ2-1; abundance: NA; v_gene: TRBV28; d_gene: TRBD2; CDR3nt: TGTGCCAGCAGTTCCCCAGCGGGGGGGTCGGAGCAGTTCTTC; CDR3aa: CASSSPAGGSEQFF
j_gene: TRBJ1-5; abundance: once; v_gene: TRBV10-2; d_gene: TRBD1; CDR3nt: TGCGCCAGCAGTGAGTCCCAGACAGGGGCAAGCAATCAGCCCCAGCATTTT; CDR3aa: CASSESQTGASNQPQHF
j_gene: TRBJ1-5; abundance: NA; v_gene: TRBV5-6; d_gene: NA; CDR3nt: TGTGCCAGCAGCTTGGAAGCGGGGGCCGGCAATCAGCCCCAGCATTTT; CDR3aa: CASSLEAGAGNQPQHF
j_gene: TRBJ2-1; abundance: once; v_gene: TRBV27; d_gene: NA; CDR3nt: TGTGCCAGCAGTTTATCGGGACAAAATGAGCAGTTCTTC; CDR3aa: CASSLSGQNEQFF
j_gene: TRBJ2-3; abundance: few; v_gene: TRBV5-1; d_gene: NA; CDR3nt: TGCGCCAGCAGCTTGGAGTCAGATACGCAGTATTTT; CDR3aa: CASSLESDTQYF
j_gene: TRBJ2-2; abundance: NA; v_gene: TRBV10-1; d_gene: TRBD1; CDR3nt: TGCGCCAGCAGTCCAACCCCCGGACAGGGAGGAACCGGGGAGCTGTTTTTT; CDR3aa: CASSPTPGQGGTGELFF